This T cell receptor (beta chain) stems from a study of Ad26.COV2.S vaccination and SARS-CoV-2 variants. Study observations and caveats: The breadth of spike-specific CD8+ and CD4+ T cell responses after vaccination was reportedly substantial.

Treatment indicated: roughly 19 received Ad26.COV2.S at low or high dose, single or two shots; a few received placebo; per-sample allocation not given. Specimen acquisition occurred on day 63 following the initial vaccine or placebo injection. TCRdb keeps only in-frame clones here, not all; method: immunoSEQ multiplex PCR. The top ten hold over 1.3% of the sample, which has hundreds of thousands of clones, 70% to 90% seen once. This clone was seen a handful of times. Its antigen remains unknown. This receptor was taken from a person between 18 and 65 years old who received the Ad26.COV2.S COVID-19 vaccine or a placebo. Specimen: peripheral blood, collected in a trial of Ad26.COV2.S vaccine versus placebo.

The DNA of the CDR3 is TGTGCCTGTAAAGGGAGCCACCTCGATAGCAATCAGCCCCAGCATTTT. Its protein product is CACKGSHLDSNQPQHF. The chain is built from TRBV19 and TRBJ1-5; no reliable D call. Germline loops: CDR1 LNHDA, CDR2 SQIVND (reference sequence). The CDR3 runs to 16 residues. Trimming shortened V by 11 bases and J by 0 bases, and 20 bases separated the two germline ends. Complete variable domain (other parts from reference TRBV19 and TRBJ1-5): DGGITQSPKYLFRKEGQNVTLSCEQNLNHDAMYWYRQDPGQGLRLIYYSQIVNDFQKGDIAEGYSVSREKKESFPLTVTSAQKNPTAFYLCACKGSHLDSNQPQHFGDGTRLSIL.